This passage covers 32 T cell receptor beta chains from one sample sequenced in a study of CD8 T cells in ankylosing spondylitis. TCRdb processed the 5' RACE reads anew with MiXCR; each CDR3 protein has one entry. The sample lists roughly 280,000 distinct CDR3 sequences, roughly 20% occurring once. Sequencing was carried out using blood, either unsorted or a sorted T cell fraction (not recorded which). The receptors derive from a male donor with ankylosing spondylitis or in good health (not recorded which).

The genes are TRBV30 and TRBJ1-1; a possible D gene is TRBD1 (6 bases). V was shortened by 3 bases and J by 1 base, with 9 bases between the two germline ends. Germline V CDR1 and CDR2: GTSNPN, SVGIG (reference sequence). The CDR3 contains 13 residues. The CDR3 loop reads CAWRGAGNTEAFF. CDR3 nucleotides: TGTGCCTGGAGGGGGGCAGGGAACACTGAAGCTTTCTTT. The variable domain in full, completed from reference TRBV30 and TRBJ1-1, reads SQTIHQWPATLVQPVGSPLSLECTVEGTSNPNLYWYRQAAGRGLQLLFYSVGIGQISSEVPQNLSASRPQDRQFILSSKKLLLSDSGFYLCAWRGAGNTEAFFGQGTRLTVV.

In this sample, this clonotype turned up many times. V usage is TRBV20-1 and J usage is TRBJ1-1, with D perhaps matching TRBD1 (5 bases). The length of the CDR3 is 13 residues. Germline V gene sequence: CDR1 DFQATT, CDR2 SNEGSKA (reference sequence). V gave up 6 bases and J gave up 4 bases, with 15 bases separating them. The CDR3 here is CSARRQLGTEAFF. DNA of the CDR3: TGCAGTGCCAGGCGACAGCTAGGCACTGAAGCTTTCTTT.

This clonotype turned up a few times. The rearrangement joins TRBV7-2 to TRBJ1-2; maybe TRBD1 (6 bases). The CDR3 is 17 residues long. Deletions cut 6 bases from V and 6 bases from J, with 26 bases between. Germline-derived CDR1 and CDR2 are SGHTA and FQGNSA. The CDR3 DNA sequence: TGTGCCAGCAGTCCAGGAAGAGCTGGGGGGCTTGTGCATGGCTACACCTTC. Translation: CASSPGRAGGLVHGYTF.

This clonotype was seen a handful of times. The genes are TRBV9 and TRBJ2-3; TRBD2 matches 10 bases. After removal of 3 bases from V and 7 bases from J, the junction contained 14 bases not matched to a gene. CDR3 length equals 17 residues. Germline V gene lookup returns CDR1 SGDLS and CDR2 YYNGEE. The CDR3 here is CASSAPFSAGGPNTQYF. The DNA for the CDR3 is TGTGCCAGCAGCGCCCCCTTTTCAGCGGGAGGGCCGAATACGCAGTATTTT.

For this clonotype: One end of the junction does not line up with germline, which may come from a read error. This chain joins TRBV6-1 and TRBJ2-5, with 10 bases fitting TRBD1. Germline values: CDR1 MNHNS, CDR2 SASEGT. CDR3 length equals 14 residues. DNA of the CDR3: TGTGCCACCATGACAGGGGGCGTTCCGGAGACCCAGTCCTTC. Its protein product is CATMTGGVPETQSF.

J is TRBJ1-3 and V is TRBV12-3 or TRBV12-4; possible D gene TRBD1, 5 bases. The CDR3 totals 15 residues. Deletions cut 5 bases from V and 0 bases from J, with 11 bases between. The CDR3 DNA sequence: TGTGCCAGCAGTAAAGACAGCCTCTCTGGAAACACCATATATTTT. It translates to CASSKDSLSGNTIYF.

This clonotype came up a few times. In nucleotides, the CDR3 is TGTGCCAGCAGCCAAGATCGGCACAATGAGCAGTTCTTC. Translation: CASSQDRHNEQFF. V gene TRBV3-1 combines with J gene TRBJ2-1, with D hard to call. V shed 0 bases and J shed 5 bases, with 5 bases lying between them. Germline loops: CDR1 LGHDT, CDR2 YNNKEL (reference sequence). The CDR3 sequence is 13 residues long.

The sample holds a few counts of this clonotype. The chain recombines TRBV5-1 with TRBJ2-1; D gene uncertain. V lost 0 bases and J lost 0, with 7 bases in between. The CDR3 consists of 15 residues. CDR1 and CDR2 from the germline V gene are SGHRS and YFSETQ. Here the CDR3 DNA reads TGCGCCAGCAGCTTGGATGTCACCTCCTACAATGAGCAGTTCTTC. Encoded protein: CASSLDVTSYNEQFF.

Only a few counts were recorded for this clonotype. The chain links TRBV12-3 or TRBV12-4 to TRBJ2-3; TRBD2 aligns across 7 bases. The CDR3 spans 15 residues. V trimming: 5 bases; J trimming: 0 bases; junction bases outside the gene matches: 5. Written as DNA, the CDR3 is TGTGCCAGCAGTCCAACTAGCGCCAGCACAGATACGCAGTATTTT. Translation: CASSPTSASTDTQYF.

The V and J genes are TRBV5-1 and TRBJ2-3, with 9 bases matching TRBD1. Unmatched junction bases numbered 10, after V lost 0 bases and J lost 2 bases. Germline CDR1 SGHRS, CDR2 YFSETQ. This CDR3 is built from 18 residues. The DNA for the CDR3 is TGCGCCAGCAGCTTGGCTGTCGGGACAGGGCCTGCCACAGATACGCAGTATTTT. Its protein product is CASSLAVGTGPATDTQYF.

The chain links TRBV29-1 to TRBJ2-2; TRBD2 aligns across 10 bases. J was trimmed by 4 bases and V by 7 bases; bases with no gene match: 12. Looked up from germline, CDR1 is SQVTM and CDR2 is ANQGSEA. The CDR3 sequence is 16 residues long. In nucleotides, the CDR3 is TGCAGCGGGAGCAAGCTAGCGGGAGAGAGCACCGGGGAGCTGTTTTTT. Its protein is CSGSKLAGESTGELFF.

Here the CDR3 DNA reads TGCAGTGCTTCCCGGGAGACAGGGCGCGAGCAGTACGTC. Translating gives CSASRETGREQYV. The genes are TRBV20-1 and TRBJ2-7; a possible D gene is TRBD1 (7 bases). V lost 5 bases and J 6 bases, leaving 17 bases between the germline ends. Germline CDR1 reads DFQATT; CDR2 reads SNEGSKA (reference sequence). The CDR3 is made up of 13 amino acids.

This clonotype has a handful of counts. V usage is TRBV2 and J usage is TRBJ1-5; the match to TRBD1 covers 9 bases. The germline V gene has CDR1 SNHLY and CDR2 FYNNEI. Losses at the gene ends were 6 bases for V and 2 bases for J; bases not matched to a gene: 5. The CDR3 covers 15 residues. The CDR3 DNA reads as TGTGCCAGCAGCACTCGGACAGGGGGCAATCAGCCCCAGCATTTT. Its translation is CASSTRTGGNQPQHF.

The sample holds many counts of this clonotype. This chain links TRBV9 with TRBJ1-6; no clear D gene. Germline V gives CDR1 SGDLS, CDR2 YYNGEE. The CDR3 has 14 amino acids. V was shortened by 2 bases and J by 7 bases, with 10 bases between the two germline ends. CDR3 nucleotides: TGTGCCAGCAGCGTCGACCCTTCGAATTCACCCCTCCACTTT. This encodes CASSVDPSNSPLHF.

The rearrangement joins TRBV7-3 to TRBJ2-2; D unclear. With 4 bases removed from V and 3 bases from J, the gap between germline ends came to 12 bases. Germline V CDR1 and CDR2: SGHTA, FQGTGA. This CDR3 region has 15 residues. CDR3 in DNA: TGTGCCAGCAGCTCCGTCCCCGCCGACACCGGGGAGCTGTTTTTT. Amino acids: CASSSVPADTGELFF.

This clonotype was seen at least ten times. The chain uses TRBV28 and TRBJ1-5; no definite D call. Trimming removed 5 bases from V and 9 bases from J, with 11 bases in between. This CDR3 contains 12 residues. Germline CDR1 reads MDHEN; CDR2 reads SYDVKM. The CDR3 nucleotides read TGTGCCAGCAGTGCCCAGAATATGCCCCAGCATTTT. The encoded protein is CASSAQNMPQHF.

V and J are TRBV4-2 and TRBJ2-3; TRBD2 aligns across 13 bases. The CDR3 covers 17 residues. Germline V lookup: CDR1 LGHNA, CDR2 YNFKEQ. The junction had 10 bases not matched to a gene; V was cut back by 5 bases and J by 5 bases. The CDR3 bases are TGTGCCAGCAGCGCCATCGGACTAGCGGGGGCCTTAGATACGCAGTATTTT. Protein sequence: CASSAIGLAGALDTQYF.

Worth noting for this clonotype: The germline gene is not matched at one end of the junction; a read error may be the cause. In DNA, the CDR3 is TGTGTCATCAGTCCCAGGGACAGGGAAGACAATGAGCAGTTCTTC. Translation gives CVISPRDREDNEQFF. The chain combines TRBV10-3 with TRBJ2-1; 9 bases align to TRBD1. This CDR3 spans 15 amino acids. Germline CDR1 is ENHRY and CDR2 is SYGVKD.

This clonotype has a count of ten or more. The CDR3 nucleotides are TGTGCCAGCAGTGGGACGGGGGCTAACACCGGGGAGCTGTTTTTT. It specifies CASSGTGANTGELFF. The chain has TRBV5-5 and TRBJ2-2; TRBD1 or TRBD2 may be the D gene (6 bases each). The germline gives CDR1 SGHKS, CDR2 YYEKEE (reference sequence). Trimming shortened V by 5 bases and J by 2 bases, and 13 bases separated the two germline ends. This CDR3 region has 15 residues.

The V call is TRBV12-3 or TRBV12-4, the J call TRBJ2-1; 15 bases are shared with TRBD2. The CDR3 contains 17 residues. After removal of 8 bases from V and 0 bases from J, the junction contained 5 bases not matched to a gene. This CDR3 is CASGGLAGGSSYNEQFF. Written as DNA, the CDR3 is TGTGCCAGCGGGGGACTAGCGGGGGGAAGCTCCTACAATGAGCAGTTCTTC.

The V call is TRBV6-6, the J call TRBJ2-7, with TRBD1 as a possible D gene (6 bases). V shed 6 bases and J shed 2 bases, with 11 bases lying between them. Per the germline V gene, CDR1 is MNHNY and CDR2 is SVGAGI (reference sequence). CDR3 length: 13 residues. The CDR3 loop is CASSPQGTYEQYV. Written as DNA, the CDR3 is TGTGCCAGCAGCCCGCAGGGGACCTACGAGCAGTACGTC.

The chain joins TRBV9 to TRBJ2-1; D possibly corresponds to TRBD2 (7 bases). The ends were cut back, 0 bases at V and 2 bases at J, with 12 bases in the middle. This CDR3 has 16 amino acids. Per the germline V gene, CDR1 is SGDLS and CDR2 is YYNGEE. CDR3 sequence (DNA): TGTGCCAGCAGCGTAGGGTCGGGGGGCGCCTACAATGAGCAGTTCTTC. This encodes CASSVGSGGAYNEQFF.

This clonotype was seen only a few times. This sequence joins TRBV12-3 or TRBV12-4 and TRBJ2-3, with D uncertain. Trimming left V 7 bases short and J 0 bases short, with 14 bases between. The CDR3 totals 15 residues. The CDR3 coding sequence is TGTGCCAGCAACCCCCCTGGGCATAGCACAGATACGCAGTATTTT. The encoded protein is CASNPPGHSTDTQYF.

A few counts support this clonotype. The chain recombines TRBV6-6 with TRBJ1-5; D uncertain. CDR1 and CDR2 (germline): MNHNY, SVGAGI (reference sequence). The V gene lost 2 bases and the J gene lost 0 bases, with 2 bases spanning the gap. CDR3 length: 13 amino acids. The CDR3 DNA reads TGTGCCAGCAGTTACCCTAGCAATCAGCCCCAGCATTTT. It translates to CASSYPSNQPQHF.

V usage is TRBV6-1 and J usage is TRBJ2-3, with a weak D call TRBD2 (6 bases). The CDR3 sequence is 14 residues long. V was cut by 7 bases and J by 2 bases, with 13 bases left in between. Germline loops: CDR1 MNHNS, CDR2 SASEGT. CDR3 loop: CASKRGAVTDTQYF. DNA for the CDR3: TGTGCCAGCAAGCGCGGGGCGGTCACAGATACGCAGTATTTT.

The rearrangement joins TRBV27 to TRBJ2-7; TRBD2 aligns across 7 bases. This CDR3 region has 13 residues. V was clipped by 5 bases and J by 0 bases; unmatched bases: 1. Germline V gene data show CDR1 as MNHEY and CDR2 as SMNVEV (reference sequence). The CDR3 here is CASSKRDSYEQYV. The CDR3 nucleotides read TGTGCCAGCAGTAAGCGGGACTCCTACGAGCAGTACGTC.

This chain uses TRBV20-1 with TRBJ2-1; the D gene is possibly TRBD2 (6 bases). V dropped 2 bases and J dropped 11 bases, with 10 bases sitting between them. The CDR3 loop spans 11 amino acids. The germline gives CDR1 DFQATT, CDR2 SNEGSKA (reference sequence). The CDR3: CSARSGTQQFF. The DNA of the CDR3 is TGCAGTGCTAGATCCGGGACTCAGCAGTTCTTC.

This rearrangement joins TRBV11-2 to TRBJ2-6, with D unresolved. V lost 5 bases and J lost 0, with 5 bases in between. The CDR3 totals 14 residues. Per the germline V gene, CDR1 is SGHAT and CDR2 is FQNNGV. CDR3 protein: CASSHYSGANVLTF. Here the CDR3 DNA reads TGTGCCAGCAGCCACTACTCTGGGGCCAACGTCCTGACTTTC.

This clonotype has at least ten counts. V gene TRBV10-2 combines with J gene TRBJ1-5, with 7 nucleotides matching TRBD1. The CDR3 is 14 residues long. Trimming cost V 3 bases and J 6 bases; bases outside gene matches: 5. Germline lookup yields CDR1 WSHSY and CDR2 SAAADI. The CDR3 region has the DNA TGCGCCAGCAGTGACACAGGGGTCGGTCAGCCCCAGCATTTT. Translation: CASSDTGVGQPQHF.

A few counts support this clonotype. V usage is TRBV20-1 and J usage is TRBJ2-3, with 8 bases identical to TRBD2. The CDR3 consists of 14 residues. The germline gives CDR1 DFQATT, CDR2 SNEGSKA (reference sequence). V gave up 6 bases and J gave up 3 bases; unmatched junction bases: 8. The CDR3 spells CSALGASGTDTQYF. CDR3 DNA sequence: TGCAGTGCCCTGGGGGCTAGCGGGACAGATACGCAGTATTTT.

This clonotype was counted ten times or more. CDR3 in DNA: TGCGCCAGCAGCTTGGTCCAGGGCGAGAAGACCCAGTACTTC. It codes for CASSLVQGEKTQYF. The chain carries TRBV5-1 and TRBJ2-5; D may be TRBD1 (5 bases). V was shortened by 0 bases and J by 6 bases, with 12 bases between the two germline ends. The CDR3 is 14 amino acids. Germline V CDR1 and CDR2: SGHRS, YFSETQ.

There are a few counts of this clonotype. This chain links TRBV28 with TRBJ2-3; D perhaps matches TRBD2 (6 bases). Germline V gene data show CDR1 as MDHEN and CDR2 as SYDVKM. The CDR3 has 15 residues. The germline V and J ends were trimmed by 5 bases and 1 base, with 13 bases remaining between them. CDR3 bases: TGTGCCAGCAGTGGCCCGGGGGTAGGCACAGATACGCAGTATTTT. Translation: CASSGPGVGTDTQYF.